The rows below give T cell receptor beta chains drawn from one sample of a study of cytomegalovirus exposure and HLA in healthy donors. Some clones are missing from TCRdb's copy, which holds only in-frame ones; the method was immunoSEQ multiplex PCR. The data show 100,000 to 150,000 clones, 60% to 85% seen once. The sequencing sample was made of PBMCs. The receptors derive from a woman aged 40-49 years in good health and CMV-seronegative. Both conserved end residues are part of each CDR3. The D gene is left open where the match is weak. Clone size, where shown, is once, few, many, or a class for clones that have expanded.

v_call	d_call	clone_size	j_call	cdr3_aa	cdr3_nt
TRBV27	TRBD2	.	TRBJ2-7	CASSLSSTSGVPYEQYF	TGTGCCAGCAGTTTATCATCTACTAGCGGGGTACCCTACGAGCAGTACTTC
TRBV7-9	.	.	TRBJ2-7	CASSLGHLGEQYF	TGTGCCAGCAGCTTAGGGCACCTCGGGGAGCAGTACTTC
TRBV7-8	.	few	TRBJ1-2	CASSLGRNYGYTF	TGTGCCAGCAGTCTCGGCAGGAACTATGGCTACACCTTC
TRBV4-1	.	.	TRBJ2-2	CASSQQGHLNTGELFF	TGCGCCAGCAGCCAGCAGGGGCACCTGAACACCGGGGAGCTGTTTTTT
TRBV23-1	.	few	TRBJ1-1	CASSQSYPPNTEAFF	TGCGCCAGCAGTCAATCGTATCCCCCGAACACTGAAGCTTTCTTT
TRBV30	TRBD1	.	TRBJ1-1	CAWSVGQGDEAFF	TGTGCCTGGAGCGTGGGACAGGGCGATGAAGCTTTCTTT
TRBV7-3	.	.	TRBJ1-1	CASSLNGGYGRNTEAFF	TGTGCCAGCAGCTTAAACGGCGGGTATGGGCGGAACACTGAAGCTTTCTTT
TRBV5-4	.	.	TRBJ2-7	CASSPGSLGEQYF	TGTGCCAGCAGCCCGGGATCCCTAGGGGAGCAGTACTTC
TRBV28	TRBD1	.	TRBJ1-1	CASRLSTGKNTEAFF	TGTGCCAGCAGACTTTCGACAGGGAAGAACACTGAAGCTTTCTTT
TRBV5-1	TRBD2	.	TRBJ2-7	CASSLLAGTPAEQYF	TGCGCCAGCAGCTTGCTAGCGGGAACCCCCGCCGAGCAGTACTTC
TRBV11-2	TRBD2	.	TRBJ2-3	CASSPVRGGRQSTDTQYF	TGTGCCAGCAGCCCTGTCCGGGGGGGACGGCAAAGCACAGATACGCAGTATTTT
TRBV5-1	.	.	TRBJ2-3	CASRQGQGTDTQYF	TGCGCCAGCCGCCAAGGACAAGGCACAGATACGCAGTATTTT
TRBV9	TRBD2	few	TRBJ2-7	CASSPGGEAYEQYF	TGTGCCAGCAGCCCGGGGGGGGAAGCGTACGAGCAGTACTTC
TRBV28	.	few	TRBJ2-2	CASSLEGNTGELFF	TGTGCCAGCAGTTTAGAGGGGAACACCGGGGAGCTGTTTTTT
TRBV4-2	TRBD1	once	TRBJ1-2	CASSQGRRQGSGGYTF	TGTGCCAGCAGCCAAGGCCGTAGACAGGGGTCGGGAGGCTACACCTTC